This T cell receptor (beta chain) was found in a study of T cell responses to AZD1222 COVID-19 vaccine. Study-level findings and limits: Spike-specific TCR repertoires showed rising breadth and depth after two AZD1222 doses.

About this clone itself: Its antigen remains unknown.

Using immunoSEQ multiplex PCR, the repertoire was profiled, and TCRdb retains in-frame clones only, with some absent. This table holds roughly 110,000 clones, around 93% found once. The CDR3 runs 14 residues. V was clipped by 2 bases and J by 3 bases; unmatched bases: 3. Germline-derived CDR1 and CDR2 are SGHNT and YENEEA. Samples with a second dose at about 4 or about 12 weeks were pooled together. The sample here was peripheral blood, taken 28 days after the second AZD1222 dose. The sequence was collected from an adult who received the AZD1222 COVID-19 vaccine. J is TRBJ2-7 and V is TRBV11-3; 8 positions agree with TRBD2. The CDR3 nucleotides read TGTGCCAGCAGCTTACACAGCGGGAGCTACGAGCAGTACTTC. Protein sequence: CASSLHSGSYEQYF.